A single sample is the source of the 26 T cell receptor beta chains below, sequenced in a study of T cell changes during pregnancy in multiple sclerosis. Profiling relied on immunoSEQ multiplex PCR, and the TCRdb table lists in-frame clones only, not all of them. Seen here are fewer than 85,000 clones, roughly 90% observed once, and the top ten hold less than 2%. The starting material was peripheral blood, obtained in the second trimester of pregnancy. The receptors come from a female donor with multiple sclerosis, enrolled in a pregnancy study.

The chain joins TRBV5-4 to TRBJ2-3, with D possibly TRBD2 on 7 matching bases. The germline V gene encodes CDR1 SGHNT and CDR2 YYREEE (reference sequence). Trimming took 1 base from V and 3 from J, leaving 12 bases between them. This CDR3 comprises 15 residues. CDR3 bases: TGTGCCAGCAGCTTGAACGGGGGGCGAACAGATACGCAGTATTTT. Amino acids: CASSLNGGRTDTQYF. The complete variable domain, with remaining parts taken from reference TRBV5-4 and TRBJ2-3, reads ETGVTQSPTHLIKTRGQQVTLRCSSQSGHNTVSWYQQALGQGPQFIFQYYREEENGRGNFPPRFSGLQFPNYSSELNVNALELDDSALYLCASSLNGGRTDTQYFGPGTRLTVL.

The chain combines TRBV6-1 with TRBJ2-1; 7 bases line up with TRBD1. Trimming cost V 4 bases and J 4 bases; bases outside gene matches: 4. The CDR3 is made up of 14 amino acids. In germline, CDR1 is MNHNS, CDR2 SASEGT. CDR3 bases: TGTGCCAGCAGTGGAGGGACAGCATACAATGAGCAGTTCTTC. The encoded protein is CASSGGTAYNEQFF.

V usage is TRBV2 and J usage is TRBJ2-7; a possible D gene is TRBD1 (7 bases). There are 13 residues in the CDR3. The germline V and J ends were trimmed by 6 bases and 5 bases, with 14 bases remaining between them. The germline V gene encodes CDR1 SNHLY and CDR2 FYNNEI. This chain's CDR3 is CASRPGGPNEQYF. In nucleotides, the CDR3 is TGTGCCAGCAGGCCAGGGGGGCCCAACGAGCAGTACTTC.

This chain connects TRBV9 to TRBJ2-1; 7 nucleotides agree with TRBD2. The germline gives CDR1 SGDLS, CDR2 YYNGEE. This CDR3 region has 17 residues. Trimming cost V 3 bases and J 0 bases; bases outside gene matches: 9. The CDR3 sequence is CASSAGSSGYSYNEQFF. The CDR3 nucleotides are TGTGCCAGCAGCGCCGGGTCTAGCGGTTACTCCTACAATGAGCAGTTCTTC.

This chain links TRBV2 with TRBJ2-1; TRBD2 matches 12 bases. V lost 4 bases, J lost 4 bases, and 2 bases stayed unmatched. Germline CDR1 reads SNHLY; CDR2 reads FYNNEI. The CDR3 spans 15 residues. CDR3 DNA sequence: TGTGCCAGCAGTGCGGGACTAGCGGGTTACAATGAGCAGTTCTTC. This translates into CASSAGLAGYNEQFF.

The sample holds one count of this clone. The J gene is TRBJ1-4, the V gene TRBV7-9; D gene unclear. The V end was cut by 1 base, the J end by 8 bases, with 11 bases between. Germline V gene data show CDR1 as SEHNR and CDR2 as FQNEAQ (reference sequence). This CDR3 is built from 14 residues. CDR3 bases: TGTGCCAGCAGCTTAGTGGGGAGTGACGAAAAACTGTTTTTT. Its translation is CASSLVGSDEKLFF.

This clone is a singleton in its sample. The CDR3 reads CASSKSGYEQYF. The CDR3 nucleotides read TGTGCCAGTAGCAAATCAGGGTACGAGCAGTACTTC. V gene TRBV19 combines with J gene TRBJ2-7; maybe TRBD1 (5 bases). Germline assignment: CDR1 LNHDA and CDR2 SQIVND (reference sequence). This CDR3 contains 12 residues. The germline V and J ends were trimmed by 6 bases and 4 bases, with 10 bases remaining between them. Drawing the rest from reference TRBV19 and TRBJ2-7, the complete variable domain is DGGITQSPKYLFRKEGQNVTLSCEQNLNHDAMYWYRQDPGQGLRLIYYSQIVNDFQKGDIAEGYSVSREKKESFPLTVTSAQKNPTAFYLCASSKSGYEQYFGPGTRLTVT.

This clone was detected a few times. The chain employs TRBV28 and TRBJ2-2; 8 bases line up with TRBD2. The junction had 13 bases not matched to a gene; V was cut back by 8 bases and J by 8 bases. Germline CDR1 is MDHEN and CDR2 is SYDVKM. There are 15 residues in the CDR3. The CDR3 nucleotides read TGTGCCAGCCGGGTAGCGGGAACGACAAGGGGGGAGCTGTTTTTT. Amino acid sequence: CASRVAGTTRGELFF.

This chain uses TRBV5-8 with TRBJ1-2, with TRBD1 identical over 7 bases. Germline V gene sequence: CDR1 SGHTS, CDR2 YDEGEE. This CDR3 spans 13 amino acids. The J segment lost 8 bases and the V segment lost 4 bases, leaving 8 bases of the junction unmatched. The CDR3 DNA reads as TGTGCCAGCAGCCAAACAGGGGCATGGGGCTACACCTTC. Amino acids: CASSQTGAWGYTF.

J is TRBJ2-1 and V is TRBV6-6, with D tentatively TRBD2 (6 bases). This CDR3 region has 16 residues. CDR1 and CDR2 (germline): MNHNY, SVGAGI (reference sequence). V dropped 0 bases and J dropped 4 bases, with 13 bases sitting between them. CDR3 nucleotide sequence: TGTGCCAGCAGTTACTCGGCGGGGCGGAATTACAATGAGCAGTTCTTC. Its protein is CASSYSAGRNYNEQFF.

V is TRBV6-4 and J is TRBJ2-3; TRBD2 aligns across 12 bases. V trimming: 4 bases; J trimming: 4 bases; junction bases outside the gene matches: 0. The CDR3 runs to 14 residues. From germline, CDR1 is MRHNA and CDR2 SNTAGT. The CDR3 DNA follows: TGTGCCAGCAGTGCTAGCGGGGGGGCAGATACGCAGTATTTT. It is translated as CASSASGGADTQYF.

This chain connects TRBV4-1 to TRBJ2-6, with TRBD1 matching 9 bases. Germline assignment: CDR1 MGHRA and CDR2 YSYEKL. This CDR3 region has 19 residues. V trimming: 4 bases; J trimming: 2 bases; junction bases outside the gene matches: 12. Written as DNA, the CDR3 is TGCGCCAGCAGCCCACACTTGGGACAGGGTAGAGCTGGGGCCAACGTCCTGACTTTC. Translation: CASSPHLGQGRAGANVLTF.

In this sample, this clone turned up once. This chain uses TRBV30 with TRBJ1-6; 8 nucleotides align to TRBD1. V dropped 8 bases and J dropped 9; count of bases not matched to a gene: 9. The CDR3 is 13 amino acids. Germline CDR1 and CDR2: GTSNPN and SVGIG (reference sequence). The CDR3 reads CARTGSEGSPLHF. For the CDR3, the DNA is TGTGCCCGGACAGGGTCCGAAGGTTCACCCCTCCACTTT.

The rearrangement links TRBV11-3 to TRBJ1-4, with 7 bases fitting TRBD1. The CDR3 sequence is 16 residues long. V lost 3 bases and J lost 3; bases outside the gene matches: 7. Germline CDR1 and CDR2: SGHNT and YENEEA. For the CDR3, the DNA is TGTGCCAGCAGCTTGCAAGGGACAGTGTCTAATGAAAAACTGTTTTTT. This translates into CASSLQGTVSNEKLFF.

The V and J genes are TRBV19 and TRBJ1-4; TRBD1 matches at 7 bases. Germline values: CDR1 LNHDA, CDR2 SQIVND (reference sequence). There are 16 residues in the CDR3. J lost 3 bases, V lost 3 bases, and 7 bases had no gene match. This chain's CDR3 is CASSIRADRANEKLFF. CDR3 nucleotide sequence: TGTGCCAGTAGTATCCGGGCAGACAGGGCTAATGAAAAACTGTTTTTT.

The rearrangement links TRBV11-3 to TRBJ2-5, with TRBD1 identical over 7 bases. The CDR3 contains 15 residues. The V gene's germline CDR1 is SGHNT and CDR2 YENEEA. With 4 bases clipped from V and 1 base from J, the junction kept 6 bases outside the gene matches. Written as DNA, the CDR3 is TGTGCCAGCAGCTCCCGGACAGGAATCCAAGAGACCCAGTACTTC. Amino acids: CASSSRTGIQETQYF. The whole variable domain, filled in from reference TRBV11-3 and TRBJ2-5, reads EAGVVQSPRYKIIEKKQPVAFWCNPISGHNTLYWYLQNLGQGPELLIRYENEEAVDDSQLPKDRFSAERLKGVDSTLKIQPAELGDSAVYLCASSSRTGIQETQYFGPGTRLLVL.

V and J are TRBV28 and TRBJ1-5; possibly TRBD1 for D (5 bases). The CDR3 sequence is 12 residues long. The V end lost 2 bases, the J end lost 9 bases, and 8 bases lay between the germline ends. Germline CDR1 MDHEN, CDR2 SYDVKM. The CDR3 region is CASSLRGGPQHF. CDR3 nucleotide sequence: TGTGCCAGCAGTTTAAGGGGCGGGCCCCAGCATTTT.

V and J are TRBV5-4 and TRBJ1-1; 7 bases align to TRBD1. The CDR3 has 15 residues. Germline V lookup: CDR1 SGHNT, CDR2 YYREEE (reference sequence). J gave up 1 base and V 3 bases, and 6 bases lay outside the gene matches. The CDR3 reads CASSSWDSKNTEAFF. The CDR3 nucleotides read TGTGCCAGCAGCTCCTGGGACAGCAAGAACACTGAAGCTTTCTTT.

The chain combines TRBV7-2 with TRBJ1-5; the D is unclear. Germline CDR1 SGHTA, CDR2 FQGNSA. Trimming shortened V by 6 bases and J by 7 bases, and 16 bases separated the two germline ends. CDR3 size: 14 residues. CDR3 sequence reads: CASSTGGSGQPQHF. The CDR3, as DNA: TGTGCCAGCAGTACCGGCGGCTCCGGCCAGCCCCAGCATTTT.

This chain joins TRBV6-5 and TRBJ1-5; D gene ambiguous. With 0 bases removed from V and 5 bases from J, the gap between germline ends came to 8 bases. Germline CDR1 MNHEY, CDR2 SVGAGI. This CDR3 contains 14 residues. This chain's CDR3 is CASSYSTRDQPQHF. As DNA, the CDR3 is TGTGCCAGCAGTTACTCGACGAGGGATCAGCCCCAGCATTTT.

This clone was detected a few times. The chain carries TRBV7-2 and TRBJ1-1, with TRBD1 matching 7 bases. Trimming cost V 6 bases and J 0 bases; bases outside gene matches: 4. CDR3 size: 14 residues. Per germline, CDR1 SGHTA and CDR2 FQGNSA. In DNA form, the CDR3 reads TGTGCCAGCAGATCCGGGACAGTGAACACTGAAGCTTTCTTT. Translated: CASRSGTVNTEAFF.

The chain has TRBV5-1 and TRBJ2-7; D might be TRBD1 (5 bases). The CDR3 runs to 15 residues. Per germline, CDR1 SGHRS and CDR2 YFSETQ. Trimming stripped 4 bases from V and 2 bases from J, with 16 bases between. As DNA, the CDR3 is TGCGCCAGCAGCCTGACAGTTTCAGCAGCCTACGAGCAGTACTTC. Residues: CASSLTVSAAYEQYF. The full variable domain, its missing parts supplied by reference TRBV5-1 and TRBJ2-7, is KAGVTQTPRYLIKTRGQQVTLSCSPISGHRSVSWYQQTPGQGLQFLFEYFSETQRNKGNFPGRFSGRQFSNSRSEMNVSTLELGDSALYLCASSLTVSAAYEQYFGPGTRLTVT.

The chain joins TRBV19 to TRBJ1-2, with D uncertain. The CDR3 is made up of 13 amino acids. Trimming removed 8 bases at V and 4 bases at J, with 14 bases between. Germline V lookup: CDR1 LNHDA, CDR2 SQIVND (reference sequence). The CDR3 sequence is CASGEADLYGYTF. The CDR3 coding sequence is TGTGCCAGTGGTGAGGCAGACCTCTATGGCTACACCTTC.

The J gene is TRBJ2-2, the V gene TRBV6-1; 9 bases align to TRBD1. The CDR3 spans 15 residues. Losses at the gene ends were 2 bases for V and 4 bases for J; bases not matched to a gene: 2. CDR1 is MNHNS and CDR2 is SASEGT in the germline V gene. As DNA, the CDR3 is TGTGCCAGCAGTGAAATGACAGGGGGCACCGGGGAGCTGTTTTTT. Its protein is CASSEMTGGTGELFF.

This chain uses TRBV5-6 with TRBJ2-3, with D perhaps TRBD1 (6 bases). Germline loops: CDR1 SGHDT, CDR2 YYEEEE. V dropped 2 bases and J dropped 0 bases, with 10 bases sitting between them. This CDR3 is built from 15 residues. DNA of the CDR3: TGTGCCAGCAGCTTACCAGGGGTTAGCACAGATACGCAGTATTTT. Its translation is CASSLPGVSTDTQYF.

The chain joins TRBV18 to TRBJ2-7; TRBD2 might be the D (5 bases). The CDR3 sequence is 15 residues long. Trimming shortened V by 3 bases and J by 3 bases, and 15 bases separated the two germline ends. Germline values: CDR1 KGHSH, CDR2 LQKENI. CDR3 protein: CASSPRAGVFYEQYF. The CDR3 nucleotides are TGTGCCAGCTCACCGCGGGCAGGAGTGTTCTACGAGCAGTACTTC.